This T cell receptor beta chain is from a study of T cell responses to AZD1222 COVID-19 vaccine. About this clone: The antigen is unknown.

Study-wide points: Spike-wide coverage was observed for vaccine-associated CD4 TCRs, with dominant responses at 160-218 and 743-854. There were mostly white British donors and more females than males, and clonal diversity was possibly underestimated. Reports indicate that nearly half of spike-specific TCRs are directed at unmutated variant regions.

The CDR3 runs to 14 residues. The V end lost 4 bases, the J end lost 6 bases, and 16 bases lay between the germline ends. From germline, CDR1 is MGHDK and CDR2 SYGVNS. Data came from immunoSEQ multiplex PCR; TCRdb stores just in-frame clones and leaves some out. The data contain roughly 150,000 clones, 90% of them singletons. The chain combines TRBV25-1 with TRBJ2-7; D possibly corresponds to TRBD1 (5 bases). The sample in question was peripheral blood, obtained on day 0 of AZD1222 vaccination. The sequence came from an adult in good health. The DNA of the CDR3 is TGTGCCAGCAGTGGCAGGGTTTCACCCCTCGAGCAGTACTTC. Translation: CASSGRVSPLEQYF.